This TCR beta chain was found in a study of cytomegalovirus exposure and HLA in healthy donors. Study in general: The platform used for the 120 or so validation repertoires matched that of the 666 first-cohort repertoires, a later analysis reported.

This CDR3 spans 14 amino acids. CDR1 is SEHNR and CDR2 is FQNEAQ in the germline V gene (reference sequence). V trimming: 3 bases; J trimming: 4 bases; junction bases outside the gene matches: 3. With regard to this clone: Its target is not known.

General study results and limits: A few CMV-associated chains proved CMV antigen-specific in vitro. Despite most TCR sequences being rare, some public TCRs occurred in many donors. The study designated over 150 TCR beta chains cytomegalovirus-associated.

Sequencing was performed with immunoSEQ multiplex PCR; in TCRdb, only in-frame clones are kept and a portion is missing. The sample has about 150,000 clones, roughly 87% seen once; the top ten hold 4.5%. The sequenced sample consisted of PBMCs. The TCR comes from a man aged 18 to 29 in good health and CMV-seropositive. J is TRBJ1-3 and V is TRBV7-9, with 7 bases identical to TRBD1. CDR3 protein: CASSLTGFGNTIYF. CDR3 nucleotides: TGTGCCAGCAGCTTGACAGGGTTCGGAAACACCATATATTTT.